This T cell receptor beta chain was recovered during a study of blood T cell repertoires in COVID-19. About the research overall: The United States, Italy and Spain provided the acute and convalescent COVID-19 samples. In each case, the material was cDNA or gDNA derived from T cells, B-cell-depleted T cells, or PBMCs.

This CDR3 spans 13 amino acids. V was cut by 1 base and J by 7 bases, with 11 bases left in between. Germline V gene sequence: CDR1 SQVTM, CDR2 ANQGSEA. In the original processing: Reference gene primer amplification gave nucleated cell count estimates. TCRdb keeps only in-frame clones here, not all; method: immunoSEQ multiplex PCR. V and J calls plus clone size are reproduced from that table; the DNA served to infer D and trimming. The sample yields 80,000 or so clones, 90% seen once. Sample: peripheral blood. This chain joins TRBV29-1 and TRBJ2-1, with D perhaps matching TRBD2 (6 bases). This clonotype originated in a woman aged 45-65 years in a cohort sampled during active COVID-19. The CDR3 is CSVEGLEWNEQFF. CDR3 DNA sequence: TGCAGCGTTGAAGGACTAGAATGGAATGAGCAGTTCTTC.